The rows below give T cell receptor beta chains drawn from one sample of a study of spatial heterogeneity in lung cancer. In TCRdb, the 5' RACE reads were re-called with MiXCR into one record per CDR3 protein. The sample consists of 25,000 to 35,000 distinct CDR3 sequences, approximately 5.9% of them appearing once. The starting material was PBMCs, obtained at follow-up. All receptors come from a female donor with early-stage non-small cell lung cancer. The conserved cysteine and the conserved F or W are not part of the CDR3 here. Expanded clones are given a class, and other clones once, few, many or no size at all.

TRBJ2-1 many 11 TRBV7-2 ASSLEEYNEQF
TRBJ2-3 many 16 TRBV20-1 SARVQEVAGGRKDTQY
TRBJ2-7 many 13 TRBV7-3 ASSLSPGQGYEQY
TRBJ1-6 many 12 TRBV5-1 ASSSGTDNSPLH
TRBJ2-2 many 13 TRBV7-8 ASGLTGVGSGELF
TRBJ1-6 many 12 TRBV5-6 ASSHRDNHSPLH
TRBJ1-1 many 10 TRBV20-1 SASNQNTEAF
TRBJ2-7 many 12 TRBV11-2 ASSLSQTGYEQY
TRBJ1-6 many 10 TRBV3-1 ASSRVNSPLH
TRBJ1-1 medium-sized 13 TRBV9 ASPAWTGGIPEAF
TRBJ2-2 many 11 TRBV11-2 ASSPSSTGELF
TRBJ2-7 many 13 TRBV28 ASRQVGLGSYEQY
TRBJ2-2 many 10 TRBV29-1 SVGVNTGELF
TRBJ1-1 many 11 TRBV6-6 ASSSKGHTEAF
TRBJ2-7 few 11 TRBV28 ASSSGISYEQY
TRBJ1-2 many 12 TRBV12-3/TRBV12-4 ASSPRQGGYGYT
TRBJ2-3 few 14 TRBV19 ASSRTSGSLADTQY
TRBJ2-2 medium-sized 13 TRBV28 ASSTTEGGTGELF
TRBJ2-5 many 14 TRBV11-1 ASSQDGTWQTKTQY
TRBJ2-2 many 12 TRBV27 ASSPLGGNGELF
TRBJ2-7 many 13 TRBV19 ASSQKGLADYEQY
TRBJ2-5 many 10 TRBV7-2 ASSLALETQY
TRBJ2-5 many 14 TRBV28 ASSIPGHSTQETQY
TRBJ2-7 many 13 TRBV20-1 SARDEASGRYEQY
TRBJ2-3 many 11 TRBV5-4 ASSYAGDDTQY
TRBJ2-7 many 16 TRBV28 ASSTARATGHFNYEQY
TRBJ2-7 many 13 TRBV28 ASSATGGRLDEQY
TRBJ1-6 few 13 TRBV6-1 ASSEAPGVNSPLH
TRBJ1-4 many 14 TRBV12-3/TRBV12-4 ASSFGKRDTNEKLF
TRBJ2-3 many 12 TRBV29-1 SVVRQTSTDTQY
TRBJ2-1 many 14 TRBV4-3 ASSQDRLAAYNEQF
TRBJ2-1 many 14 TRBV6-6 ASSLSSGHEINEQF
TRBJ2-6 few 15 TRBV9 ASSVGPIPAGANVLT
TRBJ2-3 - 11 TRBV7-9 ASNLRGTDTQY
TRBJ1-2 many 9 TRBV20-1 SARVDYGYT
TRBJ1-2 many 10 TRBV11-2 ASSRRPDGYT
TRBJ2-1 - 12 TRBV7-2 ASSLVGQHNEQF
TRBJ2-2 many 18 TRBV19 ASSISQYEAGATNTGELF
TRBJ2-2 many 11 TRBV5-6 ASSLELTGELF
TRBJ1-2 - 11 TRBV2 ASSEGTGIGYT
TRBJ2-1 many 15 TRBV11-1 ASSLGQRGPSYNEQF